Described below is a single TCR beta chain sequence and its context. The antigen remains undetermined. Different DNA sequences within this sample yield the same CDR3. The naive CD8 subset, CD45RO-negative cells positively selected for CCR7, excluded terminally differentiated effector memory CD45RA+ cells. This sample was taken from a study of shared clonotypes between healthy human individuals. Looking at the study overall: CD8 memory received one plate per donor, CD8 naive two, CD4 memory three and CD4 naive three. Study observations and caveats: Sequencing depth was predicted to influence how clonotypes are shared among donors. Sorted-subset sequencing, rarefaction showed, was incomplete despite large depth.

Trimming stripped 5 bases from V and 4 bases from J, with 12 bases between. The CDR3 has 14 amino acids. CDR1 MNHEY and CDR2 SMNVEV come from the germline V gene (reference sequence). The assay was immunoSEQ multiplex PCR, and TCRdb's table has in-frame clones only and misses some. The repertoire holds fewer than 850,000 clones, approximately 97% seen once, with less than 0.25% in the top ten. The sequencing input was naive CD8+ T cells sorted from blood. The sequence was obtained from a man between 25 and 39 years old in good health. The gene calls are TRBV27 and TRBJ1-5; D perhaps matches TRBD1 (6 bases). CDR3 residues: CASSRGGGNQPQHF. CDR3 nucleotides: TGTGCCAGCAGTAGAGGGGGAGGAAATCAGCCCCAGCATTTT.